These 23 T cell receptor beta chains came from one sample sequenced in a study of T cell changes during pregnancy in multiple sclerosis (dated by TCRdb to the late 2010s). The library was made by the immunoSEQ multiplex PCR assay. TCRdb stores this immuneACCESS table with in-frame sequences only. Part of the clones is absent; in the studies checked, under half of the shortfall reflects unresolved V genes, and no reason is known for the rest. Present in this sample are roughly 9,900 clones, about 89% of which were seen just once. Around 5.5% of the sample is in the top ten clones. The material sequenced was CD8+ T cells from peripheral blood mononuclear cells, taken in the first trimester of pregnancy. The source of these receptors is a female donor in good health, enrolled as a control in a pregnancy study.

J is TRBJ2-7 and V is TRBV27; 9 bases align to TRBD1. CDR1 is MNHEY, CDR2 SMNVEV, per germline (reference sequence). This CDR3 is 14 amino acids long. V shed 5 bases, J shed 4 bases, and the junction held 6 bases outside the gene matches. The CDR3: CASSPTGGAYEQYF. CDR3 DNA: TGTGCCAGCAGTCCTACAGGGGGCGCTTACGAGCAGTACTTC.

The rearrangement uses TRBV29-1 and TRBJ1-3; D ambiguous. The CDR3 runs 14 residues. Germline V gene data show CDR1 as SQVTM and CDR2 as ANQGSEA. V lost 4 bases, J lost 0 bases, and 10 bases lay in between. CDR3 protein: CSVVPSSSGNTIYF. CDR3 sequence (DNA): TGCAGCGTTGTTCCTTCCAGCTCTGGAAACACCATATATTTT.

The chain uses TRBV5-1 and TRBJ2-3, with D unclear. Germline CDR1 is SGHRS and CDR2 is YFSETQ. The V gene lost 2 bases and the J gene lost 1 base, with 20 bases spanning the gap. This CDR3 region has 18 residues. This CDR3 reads CASSLPRYMVLGTDTQYF. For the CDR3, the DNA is TGCGCCAGCAGCTTACCACGCTACATGGTTCTAGGCACAGATACGCAGTATTTT.

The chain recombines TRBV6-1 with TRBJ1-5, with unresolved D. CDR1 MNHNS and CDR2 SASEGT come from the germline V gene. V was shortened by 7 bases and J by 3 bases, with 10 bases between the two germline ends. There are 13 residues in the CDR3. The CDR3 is CASKPRLNQPQHF. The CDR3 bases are TGTGCCAGCAAACCCAGGCTCAATCAGCCCCAGCATTTT.

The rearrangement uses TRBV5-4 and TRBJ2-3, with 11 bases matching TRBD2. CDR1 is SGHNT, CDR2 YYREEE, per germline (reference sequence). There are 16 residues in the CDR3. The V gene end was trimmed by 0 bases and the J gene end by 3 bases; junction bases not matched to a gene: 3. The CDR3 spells CASSLASGGFTDTQYF. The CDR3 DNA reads TGTGCCAGCAGCTTGGCTAGCGGGGGGTTTACAGATACGCAGTATTTT.

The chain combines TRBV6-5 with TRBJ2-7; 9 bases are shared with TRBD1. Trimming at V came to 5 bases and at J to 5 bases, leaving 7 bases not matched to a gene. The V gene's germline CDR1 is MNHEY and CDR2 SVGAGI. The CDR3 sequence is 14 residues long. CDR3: CASSPGTGIHEQYF. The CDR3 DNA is TGTGCCAGCAGTCCCGGGACAGGGATCCACGAGCAGTACTTC.

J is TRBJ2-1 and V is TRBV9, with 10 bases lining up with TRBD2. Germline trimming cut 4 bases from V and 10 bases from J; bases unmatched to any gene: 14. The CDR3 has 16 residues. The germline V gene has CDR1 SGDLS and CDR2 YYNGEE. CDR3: CASSSTLAGPPGEQFF. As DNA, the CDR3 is TGTGCCAGCAGCTCAACACTAGCGGGGCCTCCCGGGGAGCAGTTCTTC.

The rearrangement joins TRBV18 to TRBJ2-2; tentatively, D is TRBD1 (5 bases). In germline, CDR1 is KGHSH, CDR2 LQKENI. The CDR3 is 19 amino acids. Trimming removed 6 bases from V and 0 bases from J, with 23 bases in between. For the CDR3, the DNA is TGTGCCAGCTCCAGTTCTGGCCCCCGGCAGGGTGCGAACACCGGGGAGCTGTTTTTT. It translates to CASSSSGPRQGANTGELFF. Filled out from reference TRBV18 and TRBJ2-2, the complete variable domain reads NAGVMQNPRHLVRRRGQEARLRCSPMKGHSHVYWYRQLPEEGLKFMVYLQKENIIDESGMPKERFSAEFPKEGPSILRIQQVVRGDSAAYFCASSSSGPRQGANTGELFFGEGSRLTVL.

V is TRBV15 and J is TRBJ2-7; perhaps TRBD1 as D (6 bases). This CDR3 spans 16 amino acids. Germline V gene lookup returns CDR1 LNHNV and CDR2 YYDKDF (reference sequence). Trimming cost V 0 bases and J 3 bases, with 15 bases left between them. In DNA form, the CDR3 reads TGTGCCACCAGCAGAGATTTAGGGACACGGGGCTACGAGCAGTACTTC. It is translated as CATSRDLGTRGYEQYF.

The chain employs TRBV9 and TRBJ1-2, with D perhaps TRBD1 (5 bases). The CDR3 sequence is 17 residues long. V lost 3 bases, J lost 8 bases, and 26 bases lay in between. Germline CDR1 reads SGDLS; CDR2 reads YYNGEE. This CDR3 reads CASSADGNWPAGEGYTF. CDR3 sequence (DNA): TGTGCCAGCAGCGCCGATGGTAATTGGCCGGCGGGGGAGGGCTACACCTTC. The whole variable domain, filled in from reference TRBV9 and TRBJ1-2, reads DSGVTQTPKHLITATGQRVTLRCSPRSGDLSVYWYQQSLDQGLQFLIQYYNGEERAKGNILERFSAQQFPDLHSELNLSSLELGDSALYFCASSADGNWPAGEGYTFGSGTRLTVV.

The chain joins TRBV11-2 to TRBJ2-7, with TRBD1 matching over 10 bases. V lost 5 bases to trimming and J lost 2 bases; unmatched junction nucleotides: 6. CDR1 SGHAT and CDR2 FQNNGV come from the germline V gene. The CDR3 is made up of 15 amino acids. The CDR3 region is CASSKGQGVAYEQYF. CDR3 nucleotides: TGTGCCAGCAGCAAAGGACAGGGGGTTGCCTACGAGCAGTACTTC.

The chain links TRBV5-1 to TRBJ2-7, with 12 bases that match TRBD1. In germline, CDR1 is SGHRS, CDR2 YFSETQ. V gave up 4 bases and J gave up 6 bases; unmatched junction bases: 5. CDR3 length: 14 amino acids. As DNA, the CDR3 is TGCGCCAGCAGCCCGGGACAGGGGGCCGTCGAGCAGTACTTC. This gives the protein CASSPGQGAVEQYF.

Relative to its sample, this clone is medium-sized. The CDR3 nucleotides read TGTGCCAGCAAACTAGCGGGGGGGCCGGATGAGCAGTTCTTC. It encodes CASKLAGGPDEQFF. V is TRBV6-1 and J is TRBJ2-1, with TRBD2 matching over 13 bases. Losses at the gene ends were 7 bases for V and 8 bases for J; bases not matched to a gene: 5. Germline V gene lookup returns CDR1 MNHNS and CDR2 SASEGT. The CDR3 consists of 14 residues.

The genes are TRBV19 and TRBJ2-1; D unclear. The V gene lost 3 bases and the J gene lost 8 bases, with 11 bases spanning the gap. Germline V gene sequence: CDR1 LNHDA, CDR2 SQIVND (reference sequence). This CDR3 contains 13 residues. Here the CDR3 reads CASSIIATHEQFF. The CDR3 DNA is TGTGCCAGTAGTATTATAGCAACCCATGAGCAGTTCTTC.

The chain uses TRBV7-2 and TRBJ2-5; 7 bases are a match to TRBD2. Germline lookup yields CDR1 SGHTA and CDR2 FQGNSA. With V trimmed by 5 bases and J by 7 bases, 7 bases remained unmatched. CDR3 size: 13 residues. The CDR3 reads CASSTGLYGTQYF. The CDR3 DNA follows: TGTGCCAGCAGCACGGGACTATACGGGACCCAGTACTTC.

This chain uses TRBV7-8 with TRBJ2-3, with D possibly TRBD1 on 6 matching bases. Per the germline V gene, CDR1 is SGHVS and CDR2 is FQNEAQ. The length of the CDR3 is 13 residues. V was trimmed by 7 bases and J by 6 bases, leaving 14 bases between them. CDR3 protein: CASNYRAGDTQYF. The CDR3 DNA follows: TGTGCCAGCAACTACAGGGCCGGGGATACGCAGTATTTT.

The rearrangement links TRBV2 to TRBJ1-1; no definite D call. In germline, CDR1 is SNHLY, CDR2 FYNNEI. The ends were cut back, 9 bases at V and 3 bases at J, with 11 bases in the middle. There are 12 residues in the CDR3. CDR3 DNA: TGTGCCAGTATAGGGAGAGACACTGAAGCTTTCTTT. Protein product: CASIGRDTEAFF.

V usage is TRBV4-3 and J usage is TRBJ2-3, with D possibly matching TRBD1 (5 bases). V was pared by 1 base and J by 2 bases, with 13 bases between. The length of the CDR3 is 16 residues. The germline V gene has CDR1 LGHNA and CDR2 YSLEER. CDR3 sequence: CASSQGSGMVTDTQYF. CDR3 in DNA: TGCGCCAGCAGCCAAGGTTCAGGGATGGTCACAGATACGCAGTATTTT.

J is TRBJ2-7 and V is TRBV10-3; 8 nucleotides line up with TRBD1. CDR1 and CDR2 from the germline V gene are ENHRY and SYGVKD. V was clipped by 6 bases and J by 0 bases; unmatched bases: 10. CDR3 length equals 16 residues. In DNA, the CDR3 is TGTGCCATCAGCCCGCCCTACAGGGGGAACTCCTACGAGCAGTACTTC. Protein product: CAISPPYRGNSYEQYF.

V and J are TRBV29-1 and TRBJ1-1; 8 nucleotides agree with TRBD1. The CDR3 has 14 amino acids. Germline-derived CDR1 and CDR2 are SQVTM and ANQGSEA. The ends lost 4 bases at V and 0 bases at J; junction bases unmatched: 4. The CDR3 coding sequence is TGCAGCGTTGTCGGACAGGGTATGAACACTGAAGCTTTCTTT. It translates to CSVVGQGMNTEAFF.

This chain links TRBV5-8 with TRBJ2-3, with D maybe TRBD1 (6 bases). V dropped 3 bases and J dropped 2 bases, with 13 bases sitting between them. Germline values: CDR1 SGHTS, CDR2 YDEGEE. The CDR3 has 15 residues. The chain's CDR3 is CASSSGDTHTDTQYF. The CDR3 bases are TGTGCCAGCAGCTCTGGGGACACCCACACAGATACGCAGTATTTT.

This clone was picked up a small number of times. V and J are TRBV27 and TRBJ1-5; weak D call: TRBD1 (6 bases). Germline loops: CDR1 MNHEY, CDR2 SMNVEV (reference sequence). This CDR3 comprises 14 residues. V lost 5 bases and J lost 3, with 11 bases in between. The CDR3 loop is CASSPRGINQPQHF. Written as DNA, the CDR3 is TGTGCCAGCAGTCCCAGGGGTATCAATCAGCCCCAGCATTTT.

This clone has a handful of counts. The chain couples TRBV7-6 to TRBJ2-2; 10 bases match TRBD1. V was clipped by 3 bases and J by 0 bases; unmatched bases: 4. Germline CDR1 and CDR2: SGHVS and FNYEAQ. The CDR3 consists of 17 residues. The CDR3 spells CASSFRQGAANTGELFF. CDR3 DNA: TGTGCCAGCAGCTTCCGACAGGGGGCAGCGAACACCGGGGAGCTGTTTTTT.